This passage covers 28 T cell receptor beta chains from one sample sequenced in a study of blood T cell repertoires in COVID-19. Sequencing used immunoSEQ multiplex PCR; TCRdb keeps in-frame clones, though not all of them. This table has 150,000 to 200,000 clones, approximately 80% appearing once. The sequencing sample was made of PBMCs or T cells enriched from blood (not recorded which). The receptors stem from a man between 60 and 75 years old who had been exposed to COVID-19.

The CDR3 coding sequence is TGTGCCAGCAGCCAAGATTGCCCCGACACCGGGACAGGGGGCTACGAGCAGTACTTC. Amino acid sequence: CASSQDCPDTGTGGYEQYF. The J gene is TRBJ2-7, the V gene TRBV3-1 (or the pseudogene TRBV3-2); TRBD1 agrees at 11 bases. V dropped 0 bases and J dropped 3; count of bases not matched to a gene: 13. Per germline, CDR1 LGHDT and CDR2 YNNKEL (reference sequence). CDR3 length: 19 residues.

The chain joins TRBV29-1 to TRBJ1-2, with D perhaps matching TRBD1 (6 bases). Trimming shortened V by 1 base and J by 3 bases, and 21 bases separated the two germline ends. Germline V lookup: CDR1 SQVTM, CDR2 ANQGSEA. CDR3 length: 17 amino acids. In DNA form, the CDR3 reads TGCAGCGTTGAAGGTGTGGGGGCGATGGTATACGACTATGGCTACACCTTC. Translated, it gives CSVEGVGAMVYDYGYTF.

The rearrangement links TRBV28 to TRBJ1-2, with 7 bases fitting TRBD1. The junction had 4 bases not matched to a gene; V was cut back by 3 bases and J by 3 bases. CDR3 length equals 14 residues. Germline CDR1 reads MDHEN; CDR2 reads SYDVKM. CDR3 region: CASSFRGLDYGYTF. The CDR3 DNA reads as TGTGCCAGCAGTTTTAGGGGGCTGGACTATGGCTACACCTTC.

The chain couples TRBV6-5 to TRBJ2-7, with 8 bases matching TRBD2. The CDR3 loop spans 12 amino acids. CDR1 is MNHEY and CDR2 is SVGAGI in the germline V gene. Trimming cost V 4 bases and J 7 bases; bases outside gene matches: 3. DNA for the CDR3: TGTGCCAGCAGTTTCATAGCGGGAGAGCAGTACTTC. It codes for CASSFIAGEQYF.

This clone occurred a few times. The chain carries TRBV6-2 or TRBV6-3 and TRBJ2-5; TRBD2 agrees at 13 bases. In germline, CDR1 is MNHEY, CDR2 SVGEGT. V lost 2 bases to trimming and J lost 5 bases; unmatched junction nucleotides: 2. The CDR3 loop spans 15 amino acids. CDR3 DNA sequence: TGTGCCAGCAGTTACCGGACTAGCGGGAGCGAGACCCAGTACTTC. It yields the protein CASSYRTSGSETQYF.

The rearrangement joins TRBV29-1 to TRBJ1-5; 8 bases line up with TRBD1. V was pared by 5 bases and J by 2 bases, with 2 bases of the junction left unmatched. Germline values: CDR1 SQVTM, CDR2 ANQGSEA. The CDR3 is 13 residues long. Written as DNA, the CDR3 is TGCAGCGTTCTGACAGGGGGCAATCAGCCCCAGCATTTT. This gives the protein CSVLTGGNQPQHF.

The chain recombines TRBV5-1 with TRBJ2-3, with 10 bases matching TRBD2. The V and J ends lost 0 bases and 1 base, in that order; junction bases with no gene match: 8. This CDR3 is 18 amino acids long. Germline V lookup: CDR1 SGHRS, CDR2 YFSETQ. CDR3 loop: CASSLEPSGSPRTDTQYF. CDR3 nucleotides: TGCGCCAGCAGCTTGGAACCTAGCGGGAGTCCACGCACAGATACGCAGTATTTT.

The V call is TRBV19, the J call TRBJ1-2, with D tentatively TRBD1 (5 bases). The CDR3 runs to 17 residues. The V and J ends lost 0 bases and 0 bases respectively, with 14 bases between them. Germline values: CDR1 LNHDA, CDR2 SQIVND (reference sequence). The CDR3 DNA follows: TGTGCCAGTAGTATAGAACGGACATTATCCTCTAACTATGGCTACACCTTC. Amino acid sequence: CASSIERTLSSNYGYTF.

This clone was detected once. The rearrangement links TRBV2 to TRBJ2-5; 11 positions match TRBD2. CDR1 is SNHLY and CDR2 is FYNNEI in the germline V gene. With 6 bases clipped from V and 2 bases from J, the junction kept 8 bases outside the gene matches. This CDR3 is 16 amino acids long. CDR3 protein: CASSRGLAGPQETQYF. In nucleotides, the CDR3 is TGTGCCAGCAGCCGCGGACTAGCGGGCCCACAAGAGACCCAGTACTTC.

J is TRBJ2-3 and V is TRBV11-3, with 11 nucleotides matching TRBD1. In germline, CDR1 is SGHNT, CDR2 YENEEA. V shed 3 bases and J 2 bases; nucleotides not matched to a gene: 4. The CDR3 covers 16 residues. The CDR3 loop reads CASSFGTGGSTDTQYF. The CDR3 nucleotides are TGTGCCAGCAGCTTTGGGACAGGGGGATCCACAGATACGCAGTATTTT.

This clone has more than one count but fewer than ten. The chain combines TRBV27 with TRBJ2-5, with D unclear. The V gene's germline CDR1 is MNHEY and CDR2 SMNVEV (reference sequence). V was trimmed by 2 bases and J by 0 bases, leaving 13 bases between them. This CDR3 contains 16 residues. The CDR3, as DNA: TGTGCCAGCAGTTTACTTCAGAACGGGTACCAAGAGACCCAGTACTTC. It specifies CASSLLQNGYQETQYF.

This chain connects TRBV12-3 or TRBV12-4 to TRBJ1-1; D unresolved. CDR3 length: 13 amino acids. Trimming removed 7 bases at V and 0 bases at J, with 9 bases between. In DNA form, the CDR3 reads TGTGCCAGCACCCGAGCAATGAACACTGAAGCTTTCTTT. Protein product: CASTRAMNTEAFF.

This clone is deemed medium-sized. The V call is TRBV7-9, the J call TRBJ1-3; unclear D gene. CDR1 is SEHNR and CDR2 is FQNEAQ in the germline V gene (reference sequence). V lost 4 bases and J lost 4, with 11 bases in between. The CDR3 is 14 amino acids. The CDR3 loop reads CASSYGETGNTIYF. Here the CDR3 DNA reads TGTGCCAGCAGCTACGGGGAGACAGGAAACACCATATATTTT.

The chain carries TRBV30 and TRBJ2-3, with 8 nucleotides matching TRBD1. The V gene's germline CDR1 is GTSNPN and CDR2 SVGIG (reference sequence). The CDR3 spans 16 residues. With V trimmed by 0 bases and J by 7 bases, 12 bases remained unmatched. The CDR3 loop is CAWSVGAGTGTNTQYF. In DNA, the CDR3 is TGTGCCTGGAGTGTAGGGGCCGGGACAGGCACTAATACGCAGTATTTT. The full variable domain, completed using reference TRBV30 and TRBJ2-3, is SQTIHQWPATLVQPVGSPLSLECTVEGTSNPNLYWYRQAAGRGLQLLFYSVGIGQISSEVPQNLSASRPQDRQFILSSKKLLLSDSGFYLCAWSVGAGTGTNTQYFGPGTRLTVL.

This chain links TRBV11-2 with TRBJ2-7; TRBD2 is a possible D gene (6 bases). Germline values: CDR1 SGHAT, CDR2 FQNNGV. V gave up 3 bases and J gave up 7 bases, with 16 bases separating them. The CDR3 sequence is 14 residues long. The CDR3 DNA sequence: TGTGCCAGCAGCTTGTGGACTACCGGAGGGGAGCAGTACTTC. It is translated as CASSLWTTGGEQYF.

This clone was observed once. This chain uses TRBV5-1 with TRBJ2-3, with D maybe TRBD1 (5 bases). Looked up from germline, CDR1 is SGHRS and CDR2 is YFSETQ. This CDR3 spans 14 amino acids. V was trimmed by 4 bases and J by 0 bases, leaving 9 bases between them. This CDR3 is CASSDGHSTDTQYF. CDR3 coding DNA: TGCGCCAGCAGCGACGGACATAGCACAGATACGCAGTATTTT.

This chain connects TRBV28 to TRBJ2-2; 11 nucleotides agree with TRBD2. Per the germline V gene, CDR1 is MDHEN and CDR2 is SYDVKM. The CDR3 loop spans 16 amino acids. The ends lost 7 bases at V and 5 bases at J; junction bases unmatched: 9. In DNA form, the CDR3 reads TGTGCCAGCAAAACTCGACTAGCGGGAAAGACCGGGGAGCTGTTTTTT. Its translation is CASKTRLAGKTGELFF.

The chain's CDR3 is CASSYRTVQETQYF. CDR3 coding DNA: TGCGCCAGCAGCTATCGGACAGTCCAAGAGACCCAGTACTTC. This chain uses TRBV5-1 with TRBJ2-5; TRBD1 might be the D (6 bases). Trimming cost V 3 bases and J 1 base, with 10 bases left between them. Germline assignment: CDR1 SGHRS and CDR2 YFSETQ. The CDR3 contains 14 residues.

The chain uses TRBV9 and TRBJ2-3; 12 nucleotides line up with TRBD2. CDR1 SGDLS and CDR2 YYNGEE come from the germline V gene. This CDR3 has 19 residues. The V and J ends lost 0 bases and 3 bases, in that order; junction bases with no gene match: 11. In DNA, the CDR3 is TGTGCCAGCAGCGTAGCCCTAGCGGGAGGGCCGGTTGGGACAGATACGCAGTATTTT. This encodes CASSVALAGGPVGTDTQYF.

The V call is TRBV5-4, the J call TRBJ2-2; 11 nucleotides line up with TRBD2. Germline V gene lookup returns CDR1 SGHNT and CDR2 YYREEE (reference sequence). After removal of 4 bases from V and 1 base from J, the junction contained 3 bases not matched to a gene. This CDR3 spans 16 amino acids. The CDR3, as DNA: TGTGCCAGCAGCCTCGGGACTAGCGGGAACACCGGGGAGCTGTTTTTT. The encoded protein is CASSLGTSGNTGELFF.

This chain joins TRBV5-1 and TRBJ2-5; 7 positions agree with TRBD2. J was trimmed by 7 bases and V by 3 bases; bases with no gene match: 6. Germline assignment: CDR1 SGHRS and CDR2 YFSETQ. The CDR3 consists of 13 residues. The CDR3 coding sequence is TGCGCCAGCAGCTCGGCGGGAGTTGTGACCCAGTACTTC. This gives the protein CASSSAGVVTQYF.

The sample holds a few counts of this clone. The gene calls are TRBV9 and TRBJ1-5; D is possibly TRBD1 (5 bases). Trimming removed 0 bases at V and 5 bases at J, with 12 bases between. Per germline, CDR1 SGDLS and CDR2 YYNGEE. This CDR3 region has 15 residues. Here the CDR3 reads CASSVAGRDDQPQHF. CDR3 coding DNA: TGTGCCAGCAGCGTAGCTGGGAGGGACGATCAGCCCCAGCATTTT.

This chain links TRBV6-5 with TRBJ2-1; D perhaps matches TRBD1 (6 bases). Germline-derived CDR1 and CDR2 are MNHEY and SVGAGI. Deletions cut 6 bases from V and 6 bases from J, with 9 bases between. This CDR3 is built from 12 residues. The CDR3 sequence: CASRGDINEQFF. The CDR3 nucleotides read TGTGCCAGCAGAGGGGACATCAATGAGCAGTTCTTC.

CDR3 bases: TGTGCCAGCAGTTGGGACAGGGGTCCTGGAAACACCATATATTTT. Its translation is CASSWDRGPGNTIYF. The rearrangement uses TRBV6-5 and TRBJ1-3, with TRBD1 matching over 10 bases. The CDR3 runs 15 residues. Unmatched junction bases numbered 2, after V lost 4 bases and J lost 2 bases. The germline gives CDR1 MNHEY, CDR2 SVGAGI.

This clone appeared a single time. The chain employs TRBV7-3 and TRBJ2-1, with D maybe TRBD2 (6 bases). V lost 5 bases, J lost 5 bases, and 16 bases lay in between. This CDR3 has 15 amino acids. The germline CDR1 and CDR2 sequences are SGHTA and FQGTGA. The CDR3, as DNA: TGTGCCAGCAGCCCAGGACTTGGCGGGAACAATGAGCAGTTCTTC. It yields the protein CASSPGLGGNNEQFF.

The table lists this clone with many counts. CDR3 nucleotide sequence: TGTGCCACCAGTGATTCCTCGACAGGCGGACGGTACGAGCAGTACTTC. Amino acid sequence: CATSDSSTGGRYEQYF. This chain connects TRBV24-1 to TRBJ2-7; tentative D call: TRBD1 (6 bases). Trimming cost V 2 bases and J 4 bases, with 17 bases left between them. The CDR3 spans 16 residues. Germline CDR1 is KGHDR and CDR2 is SFDVKD.

CDR3 sequence reads: CASRAQSVTGELFF. The CDR3 coding sequence is TGTGCCAGCAGAGCGCAATCAGTCACCGGGGAGCTGTTTTTT. The V and J genes are TRBV6-5 and TRBJ2-2; no firm D call. The CDR3 consists of 14 residues. In germline, CDR1 is MNHEY, CDR2 SVGAGI. The ends were cut back, 6 bases at V and 4 bases at J, with 12 bases in the middle.

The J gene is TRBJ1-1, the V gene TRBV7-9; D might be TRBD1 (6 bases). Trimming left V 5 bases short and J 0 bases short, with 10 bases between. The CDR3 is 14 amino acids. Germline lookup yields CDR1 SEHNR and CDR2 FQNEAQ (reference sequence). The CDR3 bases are TGTGCCAGCAGCCCCACAGGGTTGAACACTGAAGCTTTCTTT. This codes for CASSPTGLNTEAFF.